These 27 T cell receptor beta chains came from one sample sequenced in a study of blood T cell repertoires in COVID-19. TCRdb keeps only in-frame clones here, not all; method: immunoSEQ multiplex PCR. Of 130,000 or so clones in the sample, approximately 87% were seen once. The specimen sequenced was peripheral blood. The receptors come from a woman aged 50 to 65 with acute or convalescent COVID-19.

V and J are TRBV5-6 and TRBJ2-5, with 16 bases lining up with TRBD2. With V trimmed by 0 bases and J by 3 bases, 2 bases remained unmatched. The CDR3 spans 17 residues. Germline V gene sequence: CDR1 SGHDT, CDR2 YYEEEE. The CDR3 here is CASSLVGTSGREETQYF. CDR3 sequence (DNA): TGTGCCAGCAGCTTGGTCGGGACTAGCGGGAGGGAAGAGACCCAGTACTTC. The full variable domain, in which reference TRBV5-6 and TRBJ2-5 provide the parts outside the CDR3, is DAGVTQSPTHLIKTRGQQVTLRCSPKSGHDTVSWYQQALGQGPQFIFQYYEEEERQRGNFPDRFSGHQFPNYSSELNVNALLLGDSALYLCASSLVGTSGREETQYFGPGTRLLVL.

The rearrangement links TRBV5-1 to TRBJ1-1; 9 nucleotides agree with TRBD1. Germline V gives CDR1 SGHRS, CDR2 YFSETQ. With 3 bases clipped from V and 1 base from J, the junction kept 1 base outside the gene matches. The CDR3 totals 14 residues. The CDR3 loop reads CASSWGQGNTEAFF. The CDR3 nucleotides are TGCGCCAGCAGCTGGGGACAGGGGAACACTGAAGCTTTCTTT.

V and J are TRBV6-5 and TRBJ2-4, with TRBD1 as a possible D gene (6 bases). CDR3 length equals 15 residues. V lost 2 bases to trimming and J lost 9 bases, with 17 bases between them. The germline gives CDR1 MNHEY, CDR2 SVGAGI. Here the CDR3 DNA reads TGTGCCAGCAGTTACCTAAAGGGGGTGCTTAGCATTCAGTACTTC. Translated: CASSYLKGVLSIQYF.

J is TRBJ2-7 and V is TRBV19; 7 positions agree with TRBD1. Germline CDR1 reads LNHDA; CDR2 reads SQIVND (reference sequence). The CDR3 runs to 15 residues. J was trimmed by 6 bases and V by 2 bases; bases with no gene match: 10. Here the CDR3 reads CASSIRPGGASEQYF. The CDR3 nucleotides read TGTGCCAGTAGTATACGGCCAGGGGGTGCCTCCGAGCAGTACTTC.

The V gene is TRBV5-5, the J gene TRBJ1-2, with D possibly matching TRBD1 (5 bases). The CDR3 runs to 14 residues. Trimming stripped 6 bases from V and 1 base from J, with 13 bases between. Germline assignment: CDR1 SGHKS and CDR2 YYEKEE (reference sequence). The CDR3 loop reads CASTTGGFNYGYTF. CDR3 nucleotides: TGTGCCAGCACCACGGGGGGATTTAACTATGGCTACACCTTC.

The chain combines TRBV21-1 with TRBJ1-2. TRBV21-1 is given as a pseudogene. CDR3 length: 14 residues. The CDR3 reads CASSPLGGGYGYTF. CDR3 DNA: TGTGCCAGCAGCCCCCTCGGGGGGGGCTATGGCTACACCTTC.

This clone was seen a single time. V and J are TRBV5-6 and TRBJ1-4; 9 positions agree with TRBD1. The germline gives CDR1 SGHDT, CDR2 YYEEEE. The CDR3 loop spans 15 amino acids. V shed 5 bases and J 6 bases; nucleotides not matched to a gene: 8. CDR3 in amino acids: CASSSRTGDYEKLFF. The CDR3 DNA sequence: TGTGCCAGCAGTTCCCGGACAGGGGACTATGAAAAACTGTTTTTT.

A single count supports this clone. The chain uses TRBV5-1 and TRBJ2-2; a possible D gene is TRBD2 (7 bases). Per the germline V gene, CDR1 is SGHRS and CDR2 is YFSETQ. The CDR3 spans 14 residues. Between the trimmed V and J ends, which lost 7 bases and 0 bases, there was a span of 10 bases. CDR3 protein: CASRGDTNTGELFF. CDR3 DNA sequence: TGCGCCAGCCGGGGGGACACGAACACCGGGGAGCTGTTTTTT.

V usage is TRBV14 and J usage is TRBJ2-7; 10 positions agree with TRBD1. Germline-derived CDR1 and CDR2 are SGHDN and FVKESK. V trimming: 4 bases; J trimming: 3 bases; junction bases outside the gene matches: 3. The CDR3 length is 14 residues. CDR3 bases: TGTGCCAGCAGCCTATGGGACAGGGGCTACGAGCAGTACTTC. Translating gives CASSLWDRGYEQYF. The variable domain in full, with the rest retrieved from reference TRBV14 and TRBJ2-7, is EAGVTQFPSHSVIEKGQTVTLRCDPISGHDNLYWYRRVMGKEIKFLLHFVKESKQDESGMPNNRFLAERTGGTYSTLKVQPAELEDSGVYFCASSLWDRGYEQYFGPGTRLTVT.

This clone was recorded a few times. This chain connects TRBV27 to TRBJ1-5; 8 positions match TRBD1. The CDR3 extends over 16 amino acids. Unmatched junction bases numbered 10, after V lost 4 bases and J lost 5 bases. Germline CDR1 reads MNHEY; CDR2 reads SMNVEV (reference sequence). CDR3 protein: CASSSIGQGIDQPQHF. The CDR3 DNA reads TGTGCCAGCAGTTCTATCGGACAGGGAATCGATCAGCCCCAGCATTTT.

The CDR3 DNA reads as TGTGCCAGCAGCTTAGCGGCGGAATACAATGAGCAGTTCTTC. This translates into CASSLAAEYNEQFF. V gene TRBV11-3 combines with J gene TRBJ2-1; D uncertain. Germline CDR1 reads SGHNT; CDR2 reads YENEEA. The V gene lost 1 base and the J gene lost 4 bases, with 8 bases spanning the gap. This CDR3 region has 14 residues.

The chain links TRBV5-4 to TRBJ2-1; no clear D gene. The CDR3 runs 15 residues. V dropped 0 bases and J dropped 0 bases, with 7 bases sitting between them. Germline CDR1 reads SGHNT; CDR2 reads YYREEE (reference sequence). CDR3 DNA: TGTGCCAGCAGCTTGGACCAGAACTCCTACAATGAGCAGTTCTTC. Translated: CASSLDQNSYNEQFF.

The chain is built from TRBV7-8 and TRBJ2-7, with 7 bases lining up with TRBD1. The V and J ends lost 3 bases and 6 bases, in that order; junction bases with no gene match: 14. CDR1 is SGHVS and CDR2 is FQNEAQ in the germline V gene. This CDR3 is 16 amino acids long. The CDR3 loop reads CASSFKIQGKGAEQYF. The DNA of the CDR3 is TGTGCCAGCAGCTTTAAGATCCAGGGTAAGGGGGCCGAGCAGTACTTC.

This sequence joins TRBV9 and TRBJ1-3; D gene unclear. The V end was cut by 4 bases, the J end by 0 bases, with 8 bases between. CDR3 length equals 14 residues. The germline gives CDR1 SGDLS, CDR2 YYNGEE. CDR3 region: CASSRGRSGNTIYF. The CDR3, as DNA: TGTGCCAGCAGCCGCGGCCGCTCTGGAAACACCATATATTTT.

This rearrangement joins TRBV7-2 to TRBJ1-4, with D possibly being TRBD1 (5 bases). This CDR3 spans 14 amino acids. The germline V gene encodes CDR1 SGHTA and CDR2 FQGNSA. Trimming stripped 5 bases from V and 4 bases from J, with 11 bases between. CDR3 amino acids: CASSPTRDNEKLFF. CDR3 sequence (DNA): TGTGCCAGCAGCCCGACCAGGGATAATGAAAAACTGTTTTTT.

The rearrangement uses TRBV7-9 and TRBJ1-1; TRBD1 matches 10 bases. J lost 4 bases, V lost 4 bases, and 6 bases had no gene match. The CDR3 sequence is 15 residues long. Germline V gives CDR1 SEHNR, CDR2 FQNEAQ (reference sequence). The CDR3 reads CASSSRQGATTEAFF. The CDR3 region has the DNA TGTGCCAGCAGCTCCAGACAGGGGGCGACCACTGAAGCTTTCTTT. Full variable domain (missing parts from reference TRBV7-9 and TRBJ1-1): DTGVSQNPRHKITKRGQNVTFRCDPISEHNRLYWYRQTLGQGPEFLTYFQNEAQLEKSRLLSDRFSAERPKGSFSTLEIQRTEQGDSAMYLCASSSRQGATTEAFFGQGTRLTVV.

The DNA of the CDR3 is TGTGCCAGCTCACCACCGGCAGGGAAGAACACTGAAGCTTTCTTT. Its translation is CASSPPAGKNTEAFF. The chain uses TRBV18 and TRBJ1-1; tentative D call: TRBD1 (5 bases). Germline V gene lookup returns CDR1 KGHSH and CDR2 LQKENI. The CDR3 runs 15 residues. V dropped 0 bases and J dropped 1 base, with 9 bases sitting between them.

The chain recombines TRBV12-5 with TRBJ2-1, with TRBD1 as a possible D gene (5 bases). The germline CDR1 and CDR2 sequences are LGHNT and FRNRAP. V lost 5 bases to trimming and J lost 8 bases, with 19 bases between them. The CDR3 is 15 residues long. The CDR3 loop is CASGPAQGRLDEQFF. The CDR3 DNA reads as TGTGCTAGTGGTCCCGCTCAGGGTAGGCTAGATGAGCAGTTCTTC.

The V and J genes are TRBV29-1 and TRBJ1-1; TRBD1 aligns across 8 bases. Trimming took 6 bases from V and 5 from J; bases not matched to a gene: 11. The CDR3 is 14 amino acids. Germline V gives CDR1 SQVTM, CDR2 ANQGSEA. The DNA of the CDR3 is TGCAGCGTGATATTAGCGGACAGGGTGACTGAAGCTTTCTTT. This translates into CSVILADRVTEAFF.

The chain carries TRBV6-5 and TRBJ2-7, with TRBD2 as a possible D gene (7 bases). Germline V gene sequence: CDR1 MNHEY, CDR2 SVGAGI. V lost 7 bases, J lost 2 bases, and 15 bases lay in between. The CDR3 is made up of 14 amino acids. Written as DNA, the CDR3 is TGTGCCAGCAAAGGCGGGGGCGCGACCTACGAGCAGTACTTC. This gives the protein CASKGGGATYEQYF.

The chain links TRBV11-3 to TRBJ2-6; perhaps TRBD2 as D (6 bases). The V and J ends lost 4 bases and 4 bases respectively, with 14 bases between them. CDR1 and CDR2 (germline): SGHNT, YENEEA. This CDR3 region has 16 residues. CDR3 sequence (DNA): TGTGCCAGCAGCTCACGTGCCGGGAGAGGGGCCAACGTCCTGACTTTC. Translated: CASSSRAGRGANVLTF.

The rearrangement joins TRBV19 to TRBJ1-2; the D gene is possibly TRBD1 (5 bases). Trimming removed 3 bases at V and 1 base at J, with 12 bases between. The CDR3 has 15 residues. Germline values: CDR1 LNHDA, CDR2 SQIVND (reference sequence). The CDR3, as DNA: TGTGCCAGTAGTATTTCCCCGACAGTTAACTATGGCTACACCTTC. Protein: CASSISPTVNYGYTF.

The chain links TRBV2 to TRBJ1-6, with 7 nucleotides matching TRBD1. Unmatched junction bases numbered 3, after V lost 6 bases and J lost 1 base. The germline gives CDR1 SNHLY, CDR2 FYNNEI. The CDR3 has 15 amino acids. CDR3 DNA: TGTGCCAGCAGCGCACAGGGGTCCTATAATTCACCCCTCCACTTT. It specifies CASSAQGSYNSPLHF.

The CDR3 DNA sequence: TGTGCCAGTAGTACCAAACCAGGGGGCTACACCTTC. Amino acid sequence: CASSTKPGGYTF. V usage is TRBV19 and J usage is TRBJ1-2; a possible D gene is TRBD1 (5 bases). This CDR3 is built from 12 residues. The germline V gene encodes CDR1 LNHDA and CDR2 SQIVND (reference sequence). Trimming removed 4 bases from V and 8 bases from J, with 11 bases in between.

The chain combines TRBV12-3 or TRBV12-4 with TRBJ1-1; D is unclear. V was trimmed by 3 bases and J by 2 bases, leaving 7 bases between them. The CDR3 loop spans 13 amino acids. The CDR3 is CASSFAVNTEAFF. The CDR3 nucleotides read TGTGCCAGCAGTTTCGCGGTAAACACTGAAGCTTTCTTT.

This clone was counted once. The chain links TRBV30 to TRBJ2-3; TRBD2 aligns across 9 bases. CDR1 GTSNPN and CDR2 SVGIG come from the germline V gene (reference sequence). This CDR3 has 12 amino acids. V was clipped by 4 bases and J by 6 bases; unmatched bases: 2. As DNA, the CDR3 is TGTGCCTGGACCCTAGCGGGGGATACGCAGTATTTT. This encodes CAWTLAGDTQYF. Full variable domain (remainder filled in from reference TRBV30 and TRBJ2-3): SQTIHQWPATLVQPVGSPLSLECTVEGTSNPNLYWYRQAAGRGLQLLFYSVGIGQISSEVPQNLSASRPQDRQFILSSKKLLLSDSGFYLCAWTLAGDTQYFGPGTRLTVL.

A few counts support this clone. CDR3 in amino acids: CASSQDRVRGNGYTF. Here the CDR3 DNA reads TGCGCCAGCAGCCAAGATAGGGTGAGAGGGAATGGCTACACCTTC. The chain carries TRBV4-1 and TRBJ1-2; D is ambiguous. Trimming left V 0 bases short and J 6 bases short, with 14 bases between. The CDR3 covers 15 residues. Germline V lookup: CDR1 MGHRA, CDR2 YSYEKL.